Described below is a single TCR beta chain sequence and its context. No antigen is known for it. No qualities accompany the bases; no much larger clone lies one base away. These data are taken from a study of cytomegalovirus exposure and HLA in healthy donors (dated 2017 in TCRdb). Regarding the research as a whole: According to a later analysis, the 120 or so validation repertoires were produced on the same platform as the roughly 600 repertoires of the first cohort. The study aimed to test whether signatures of past pathogen exposure could be identified by cataloging public T cell receptors. Besides the first cohort of roughly 700 subjects, a separate validation cohort made up of 120 different subjects was used. To predict cytomegalovirus infection status, the study combined high-throughput TCR immunosequencing, statistical association of individual TCRs with disease status, and machine learning. General findings and caveats noted by the study authors: Cytomegalovirus status was reported to be diagnosed by the classifier with high specificity and sensitivity in both the original and validation cohorts. Of the cluster scores, 90% to 95% were above 0 in a later analysis, which found that TCRs clustered in the first cohort also tended to co-occur in the approximately 130 validation repertoires. Across donors, most TCR sequences were observed very rarely, whereas some public TCRs were present in many individuals. A total of 150 to 200 TCR beta chains were listed by the study as associated with cytomegalovirus. The authors suggested that the approach could potentially be generalized to other disease states and immunological phenotypes. A later analysis lacked HLA typing for the validation cohort, so it scored co-occurrence in that cohort across all 120 or so repertoires. In vitro tests confirmed that three of the cytomegalovirus-associated TCR beta chains recognize cytomegalovirus antigens.

The donors were included in the validation cohort of approximately 130 subjects, a group kept apart from the roughly 670-subject first cohort. The library was generated by the immunoSEQ multiplex PCR assay. As for how the authors treated the data: A statistical classification framework was built for diagnosing cytomegalovirus status from the catalog of TCR beta chain sequences. TCRdb retrieved this table from immuneACCESS and kept in-frame rearrangements only. Not all clones are present; in checked studies, unresolved V genes account for under half, and no reason is known for the remainder. V, J and clone size are those of that table, while D and trimming were read from the DNA. The table for this sample lists 220,000 or so clones; around nine tenths of them were counted only once. Together, the top ten hold 1.5% to 2.5% of the sample. As encoded in the germline V gene (reference sequence), CDR1 is GTSNPN while CDR2 is SVGIG. Including cysteine and phenylalanine, the CDR3 has 16 amino acids. Only CDR3 DNA is held: 48 bases, read in frame from base 1. Compared with germline, V lacks 1 base and J lacks 4 bases; bases without a gene match: 7.

The receptor was isolated from a woman between 18 and 29 years old in good health and CMV-seropositive. Sample: PBMCs. Recombination joined TRBV30 with TRBJ2-6, with 7 junctional bases fitting TRBD2. The nucleotide sequence is TGTGCCTGGAGTGCGGGGGGACTTCTAGGGGCCAACGTCCTGACTTTC. Its coded protein is CAWSAGGLLGANVLTF.